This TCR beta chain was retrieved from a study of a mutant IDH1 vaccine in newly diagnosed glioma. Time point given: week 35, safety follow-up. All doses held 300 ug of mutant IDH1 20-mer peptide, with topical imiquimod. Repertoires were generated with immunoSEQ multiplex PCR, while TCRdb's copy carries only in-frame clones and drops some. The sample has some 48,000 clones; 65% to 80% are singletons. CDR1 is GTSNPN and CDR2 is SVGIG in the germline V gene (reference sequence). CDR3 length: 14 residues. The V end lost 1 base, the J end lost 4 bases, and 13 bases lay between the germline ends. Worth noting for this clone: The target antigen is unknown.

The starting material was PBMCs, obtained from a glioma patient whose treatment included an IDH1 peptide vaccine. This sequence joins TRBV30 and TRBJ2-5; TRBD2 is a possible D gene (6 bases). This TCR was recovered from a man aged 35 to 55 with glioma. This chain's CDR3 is CAWSASGLPETQYF. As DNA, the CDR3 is TGTGCCTGGAGTGCCTCGGGACTCCCAGAGACCCAGTACTTC. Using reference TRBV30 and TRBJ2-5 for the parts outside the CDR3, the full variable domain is SQTIHQWPATLVQPVGSPLSLECTVEGTSNPNLYWYRQAAGRGLQLLFYSVGIGQISSEVPQNLSASRPQDRQFILSSKKLLLSDSGFYLCAWSASGLPETQYFGPGTRLLVL.